This T cell receptor (beta chain) emerged from a study of untreated major depressive disorder. General study results and limits: Only three preselected Vbeta families were compared in sequencing. A comparatively small sample limits the generalizability of these findings.

Measured with immunoSEQ multiplex PCR; TCRdb has only the in-frame clones, and not every one. Of tens of thousands of clones in the sample, approximately 95% were seen once. CDR1 and CDR2 (germline): SGHKS, YYEKEE (reference sequence). V was cut by 1 base and J by 0 bases, with 11 bases left in between. This CDR3 region has 16 residues. Roughly 27 ml of blood was drawn into EDTA tubes. To note about this clone: Its target is not known.

The chain combines TRBV5-5 with TRBJ1-5; no clear D. Material for sequencing was CD4+ T cells from PBMCs. The receptor's source is a man aged 25 to 40 in good health. The CDR3: CASSLRVGNSNQPQHF. CDR3 DNA: TGTGCCAGCAGCTTGAGGGTAGGGAATAGCAATCAGCCCCAGCATTTT.